The entry below gives a single TCR beta chain sequence along with its context. The data stem from a study of cytomegalovirus exposure and HLA in healthy donors. The protocol was immunoSEQ multiplex PCR, while the TCRdb copy is restricted to in-frame clones and leaves out a portion. Of roughly 82,000 clones in the sample, 85% to 95% were seen once. Germline V gene sequence: CDR1 MNHEY, CDR2 SMNVEV (reference sequence). The CDR3 totals 15 residues. Trimming removed 3 bases at V and 2 bases at J, with 13 bases between. The V and J genes are TRBV27 and TRBJ2-5; tentatively, D is TRBD2 (6 bases). Sequencing was carried out using PBMCs. The sequence was obtained from a man in his late teens or twenties in good health and CMV-seronegative. The CDR3 sequence is CASSLKRDFQETQYF. CDR3 DNA: TGTGCCAGCAGTTTGAAACGGGACTTTCAAGAGACCCAGTACTTC.